A single sample gave rise to the 20 T cell receptor beta chains below, sequenced in a study of read filtering for tumor transcriptome and immune sequencing. From about 400 ng of RNA, a library with molecular barcoded alpha/delta and beta/gamma adaptors was made. One entry per CDR3 protein results from TCRdb running MiXCR on the reads. The sample records tens of thousands of distinct CDR3 sequences, about a fifth being singletons. Material: a population of CD138-negative cells sorted from bone marrow. The receptors originated from a donor aged 40 or older with multiple myeloma.

Regarding this clonotype: One junction end does not reproduce the germline sequence, and a read error may be involved. This chain links TRBV28 with TRBJ2-1; D remains unclear. Germline V gives CDR1 MDHEN, CDR2 SYDVKM. This CDR3 has 15 residues. The CDR3 DNA reads TGCGCCAGCAGTTTATTGGGTCAGGTCCGCTATGAGCAGTTCTTC. It specifies CASSLLGQVRYEQFF. The whole variable domain, filled in from reference TRBV28 and TRBJ2-1, reads DVKVTQSSRYLVKRTGEKVFLECVQDMDHENMFWYRQDPGLGLRLIYFSYDVKMKEKGDIPEGYSVSREKKERFSLILESASTNQTSMYLCASSLLGQVRYEQFFGPGTRLTVL.

The rearrangement links TRBV27 to TRBJ1-3; D remains ambiguous. The CDR3 is 18 amino acids. CDR1 is MNHEY, CDR2 SMNVEV, per germline (reference sequence). Trimming removed 0 bases at V and 3 bases at J, with 18 bases between. CDR3 sequence reads: CASSLSRPGPRGGNTIYF. The CDR3 DNA follows: TGTGCCAGCAGTTTATCGCGACCGGGCCCGAGAGGTGGAAACACCATATATTTT.

This clonotype has just a few counts. One junction end does not reproduce the germline sequence, and a read error may be involved. The chain employs TRBV28 and TRBJ2-7, with 8 bases matching TRBD1. CDR1 is MDHEN and CDR2 is SYDVKM in the germline V gene. The CDR3 has 13 amino acids. The CDR3 coding sequence is TGTGCCAGCAGTCAGAGGACAGGGCAAGGGGGGAACTTC. Translation gives CASSQRTGQGGNF.

The rearrangement uses TRBV5-1 and TRBJ1-1; D uncertain. Trimming took off 2 bases at V and 5 bases at J, with 16 bases between the two ends. CDR1 is SGHRS and CDR2 is YFSETQ in the germline V gene. This CDR3 comprises 15 residues. CDR3 amino acids: CASSFPRGSRTEAFF. CDR3 nucleotides: TGCGCCAGCAGCTTCCCTCGAGGTAGTCGAACTGAAGCTTTCTTT.

Ten or more counts support this clonotype. The chain is built from TRBV3-1 and TRBJ1-1; D gene ambiguous. Germline V gene lookup returns CDR1 LGHDT and CDR2 YNNKEL (reference sequence). Trimming pared 4 bases from V and 6 bases from J, leaving 15 bases between. CDR3 size: 14 residues. In DNA form, the CDR3 reads TGTGCCAGCAGCCTCGGGAGTATTGACGCTGAAGCTTTCTTT. Translating gives CASSLGSIDAEAFF. Full variable domain (rest looked up from reference TRBV3-1 and TRBJ1-1): DTAVSQTPKYLVTQMGNDKSIKCEQNLGHDTMYWYKQDSKKFLKIMFSYNNKELIINETVPNRFSPKSPDKAHLNLHINSLELGDSAVYFCASSLGSIDAEAFFGQGTRLTVV.

Many counts were recorded for this clonotype. The chain has TRBV19 and TRBJ2-1; D assignment may be TRBD1 or TRBD2 (5 bases each). Trimming removed 9 bases from V and 6 bases from J, with 18 bases in between. This CDR3 is built from 14 residues. In germline, CDR1 is LNHDA, CDR2 SQIVND (reference sequence). In nucleotides, the CDR3 is TGTGCCAGCAAAGAATGGGACGGTAGCAATGAGCAGTTCTTC. Translation: CASKEWDGSNEQFF.

This clonotype has just one count. A read error is possible here, since a much larger clone lies one base away. V and J are TRBV7-9 and TRBJ2-1; possible D gene TRBD2, 6 bases. Trimming removed 5 bases at V and 10 bases at J, with 18 bases between. The germline V gene has CDR1 SEHNR and CDR2 FQNEAQ (reference sequence). The CDR3 is 14 amino acids. CDR3 protein: CASSVTTSFYEQFF. CDR3 nucleotide sequence: TGTGCCAGCAGCGTCACGACTAGTTTCTACGAGCAGTTCTTC.

This clonotype was detected ten times or more. This chain connects TRBV6-2 or TRBV6-3 to TRBJ2-7; 12 nucleotides align to TRBD2. The CDR3 runs to 15 residues. After removal of 6 bases from V and 2 bases from J, the junction contained 5 bases not matched to a gene. Looked up from germline, CDR1 is MNHEY and CDR2 is SVGEGT. Here the CDR3 reads CASRQLAGGAYEQYF. For the CDR3, the DNA is TGTGCCAGCAGACAACTAGCGGGGGGAGCCTACGAGCAGTACTTC.

Note on this clonotype: This may be a read error: a much more frequent sequence differs by one nucleotide. The chain couples TRBV4-1 to TRBJ2-3, with D perhaps matching TRBD1 or TRBD2 (5 bases each). The CDR3 spans 11 residues. V lost 3 bases and J 11 bases, leaving 9 bases between the germline ends. From germline, CDR1 is MGHRA and CDR2 YSYEKL. The CDR3 DNA reads as TGCGCCAGCAGCCAGGGACGTTTGCAGTATTTT. This gives the protein CASSQGRLQYF.

This clonotype was seen a single time. Being one base from a much bigger clone, this may be a read error. The chain couples TRBV28 to TRBJ2-3, with D perhaps matching TRBD2 (6 bases). CDR3 length equals 14 residues. CDR1 and CDR2 from the germline V gene are MDHEN and SYDVKM. V was clipped by 7 bases and J by 6 bases, with 17 bases between them. CDR3 DNA sequence: TGTGCCAGCACCCTTAGCGGAAGAGGGGATACGCAGTATTTT. Protein sequence: CASTLSGRGDTQYF.

Ten or more counts support this clonotype. V usage is TRBV7-3 and J usage is TRBJ1-4; the match to TRBD1 covers 9 bases. CDR1 and CDR2 from the germline V gene are SGHTA and FQGTGA. The CDR3 runs to 15 residues. J was trimmed by 8 bases and V by 4 bases; bases with no gene match: 8. The CDR3 protein is CASSSYRGRREKLFF. DNA for the CDR3: TGTGCCAGCAGCTCGTACAGGGGGCGGCGGGAAAAACTGTTTTTT.

This clonotype was found many times. Compared with germline, one end of the junction differs, possibly owing to a read error. V and J are TRBV28 and TRBJ1-6, with D unclear. The germline V gene encodes CDR1 MDHEN and CDR2 SYDVKM. The CDR3 runs to 14 residues. This CDR3 reads CASNPEAKYSPLHF. The CDR3 DNA is TGTGCCAGCAACCCCGAGGCTAAATATTCTCCCCTCCACTTT.

In its sample, this clonotype was seen many times. V gene TRBV27 combines with J gene TRBJ1-4, with 7 positions matching TRBD1. Per the germline V gene, CDR1 is MNHEY and CDR2 is SMNVEV (reference sequence). The CDR3 loop spans 14 amino acids. Trimming removed 6 bases from V and 7 bases from J; junction bases left unmatched: 8. The CDR3 DNA sequence: TGTGCCAGCAGACTACAGGGGATGGGTGAAAAACTGTTTTTT. It is translated as CASRLQGMGEKLFF. The full variable domain, rest sourced from reference TRBV27 and TRBJ1-4, is EAQVTQNPRYLITVTGKKLTVTCSQNMNHEYMSWYRQDPGLGLRQIYYSMNVEVTDKGDVPEGYKVSRKEKRNFPLILESPSPNQTSLYFCASRLQGMGEKLFFGSGTQLSVL.

Points on this clonotype: A read error may produce the germline difference seen at one junction end. The V gene is TRBV28, the J gene TRBJ2-7; D gene unclear. Germline V gives CDR1 MDHEN, CDR2 SYDVKM. The CDR3 has 11 residues. The CDR3 sequence: CARSFYYEQYF. CDR3 sequence (DNA): TGTGCCAGAAGTTTCTACTACGAGCAGTACTTC.

This clonotype was seen a few times. Written as DNA, the CDR3 is TGTGCCAGCAGCGTCCTGGGACAGGGTTACACCGGGGAGCTGTTTTTT. Translation gives CASSVLGQGYTGELFF. V gene TRBV9 combines with J gene TRBJ2-2, with 9 bases lining up with TRBD1. This CDR3 spans 16 amino acids. Trimming at V came to 2 bases and at J to 3 bases, leaving 5 bases not matched to a gene. CDR1 is SGDLS, CDR2 YYNGEE, per germline.

There are many counts of this clonotype. This chain joins TRBV6-5 and TRBJ1-1, with 8 bases lining up with TRBD1. V shed 6 bases and J 5 bases; nucleotides not matched to a gene: 11. This CDR3 spans 15 amino acids. From germline, CDR1 is MNHEY and CDR2 SVGAGI. The CDR3 region is CASRPTGQVGTEAFF. As DNA, the CDR3 is TGTGCCAGCAGGCCGACGGGACAGGTCGGGACTGAAGCTTTCTTT.

Comments on this clonotype: With a much larger clone just one base away, this may be a read error. Because it lacks the conserved phenylalanine or tryptophan at the end, this CDR3 is likely a read error. The V call is TRBV5-4, the J call TRBJ2-7, with D perhaps matching TRBD2 (6 bases). CDR1 SGHNT and CDR2 YYREEE come from the germline V gene (reference sequence). V was cut by 5 bases and J by 2 bases, with 11 bases left in between. This CDR3 contains 13 residues. CDR3 sequence: CASSLGLPYEQYI. For the CDR3, the DNA is TGTGCCAGCAGTCTGGGACTGCCCTACGAGCAGTACATC.

This clonotype was detected many times. The chain is built from TRBV12-3 or TRBV12-4 and TRBJ1-1; possible D gene TRBD1, 6 bases. CDR3 length: 12 amino acids. V lost 8 bases and J 2 bases, leaving 9 bases between the germline ends. The CDR3 DNA reads as TGTGCCAGCGCAGGGGAAAACACTGAAGCTTTCTTT. Translated: CASAGENTEAFF.

This clonotype was detected only a few times. Mismatch with germline at one junction end may stem from a read error. The chain has TRBV2 and TRBJ1-4; 9 bases are shared with TRBD1. Germline CDR1 SNHLY, CDR2 FYNNEI. The CDR3 runs to 14 residues. The CDR3 coding sequence is TGTGCCAGCAGGGAAGGGACAGGGAATGAAAAACTGTTTTTT. The encoded protein is CASREGTGNEKLFF. The complete variable domain, with remaining parts taken from reference TRBV2 and TRBJ1-4, reads EPEVTQTPSHQVTQMGQEVILRCVPISNHLYFYWYRQILGQKVEFLVSFYNNEISEKSEIFDDQFSVERPDGSNFTLKIRSTKLEDSAMYFCASREGTGNEKLFFGSGTQLSVL.

The count of this clonotype is one. A much larger clone differs from this one at a single base, so this may be a read error. The chain employs TRBV7-9 and TRBJ1-5; no reliable D call. CDR3 length: 13 residues. V lost 3 bases, J lost 5 bases, and 8 bases lay in between. Germline V gives CDR1 SEHNR, CDR2 FQNEAQ (reference sequence). CDR3 residues: CASSFGRDQPQHF. DNA for the CDR3: TGTGCCAGCAGCTTTGGCAGAGATCAGCCCCAGCATTTT.